This entry is about one TCR beta chain. Its antigen is unknown. The repertoire was sequenced with immunoSEQ multiplex PCR; TCRdb's copy has only in-frame clones and lacks some. The sample carries fewer than 120,000 clones, about 94% recorded once. This record comes from a study of T cell responses to AZD1222 COVID-19 vaccine. The study, taken as a whole, reports: Just five to seven people given AZD1222 tested seropositive at baseline. Vaccine-associated CD4 TCRs spanned spike, dominant at 160-218 and 743-854. Mostly white British, mostly female donors; authors suggested clonal diversity may be underestimated.

Pooling was applied to second doses at about 4 or about 12 weeks. Germline values: CDR1 MNHEY, CDR2 SMNVEV (reference sequence). Trimming pared 1 base from V and 5 bases from J, leaving 11 bases between. The CDR3 loop spans 15 amino acids. This TCR derives from an adult who received the AZD1222 COVID-19 vaccine. The source was peripheral blood, collected 28 days after the second AZD1222 dose. The V call is TRBV27, the J call TRBJ2-2, with a possible D match to TRBD2 (7 bases). The CDR3: CASSLFGGQTGELFF. The CDR3 bases are TGTGCCAGCAGTTTATTCGGGGGGCAGACCGGGGAGCTGTTTTTT.